Reported below is one T cell receptor beta chain. Its antigen is currently unknown. Only in-frame clones appear in the TCRdb table, and some are missing; sequencing was by immunoSEQ multiplex PCR. In the table there are some 100,000 clones, approximately 92% of which are singletons. This record comes from a study of PD-1 blockade in classical Hodgkin lymphoma. The study, taken as a whole, reports: Complete responders' baseline diversity resembled that of newly diagnosed patients. Relative to healthy donors, newly diagnosed patients reportedly had lower baseline TCR diversity, which was reported as lower still in relapsed/refractory patients.

The CDR3 loop spans 18 amino acids. Trimming stripped 4 bases from V and 0 bases from J, with 19 bases between. Germline V gives CDR1 MGHRA, CDR2 YSYEKL. Autologous stem cell transplantation was followed by relapse in every patient, and brentuximab vedotin exposure varied. Source: peripheral blood mononuclear cells (PBMCs), taken at baseline. The V call is TRBV4-1, the J call TRBJ1-5, with a weak D call TRBD1 (5 bases). The TCR was taken from a human donor with classical Hodgkin lymphoma. The CDR3 nucleotides read TGCGCCAGCAGCCCGGATCAGCAGGGCACAGCTAGCAATCAGCCCCAGCATTTT. Amino acids: CASSPDQQGTASNQPQHF.